The clone carrying this TCR beta chain is deemed medium-sized. No antigen is known for it. TCR libraries were prepared from roughly 15 ng of total RNA with the QIAseq Immune Repertoire TCR panel. TCRdb re-derived calls from the reads in MiXCR, one entry per CDR3 protein. The data hold hundreds of distinct CDR3 sequences, with over 7.5% observed a single time. Between the trimmed V and J ends, which lost 3 bases and 1 base, there was a span of 9 bases. Germline V gene data show CDR1 as MDHEN and CDR2 as SYDVKM. The CDR3 has 14 amino acids. Four subsets defined by PD-1 and/or TIGIT were sorted from live CD3+CD8+TCRalphabeta+ cells. The sample originates from a study of circulating CD8 cells and anti-PD-1 response in melanoma. Across the study: Every 2 weeks, patients got 3 mg/kg nivolumab intravenously. Responders had complete or partial responses; non-responders had stable or progressive disease. Study observations and caveats: DNEG was most diverse; TIGIT repertoires were least diverse.

The input for sequencing was CD8+ T cells from PBMCs, taken at baseline or after one month of anti-PD-1 therapy (not recorded which). This clonotype was obtained from a human donor with melanoma. The chain carries TRBV28 and TRBJ1-2; D gene ambiguous. The CDR3 region is CASSFQNSNYGYTF. The CDR3 region has the DNA TGTGCCAGCAGTTTTCAGAATAGTAACTATGGCTACACCTTC.